The rows below give T cell receptor beta chains drawn from one sample of a study of radiation and T cells in renal cell carcinoma. The method was immunoSEQ multiplex PCR; TCRdb's version includes in-frame clones alone and lacks a portion of them. Here the sample spans roughly 130,000 clones, 81% being singletons. The source was blood, collected from a patient whose treatment included radiotherapy and nephrectomy. These receptors were taken from a woman aged 55-75 years with renal cell carcinoma. The CDR3 runs from the conserved cysteine through the conserved F or W. The order of the fields is V gene, D gene, CDR3 protein. The D gene is left open where the match is weak.

v_call: TRBV29-1
d_call: -
cdr3_aa: CSVTPQGAYEQYF

v_call: TRBV6-6
d_call: TRBD1
cdr3_aa: CASSSDRGISYEQYF

v_call: TRBV2
d_call: -
cdr3_aa: CASSPRDSFYGYTF

v_call: TRBV4-1
d_call: TRBD1
cdr3_aa: CASSFRTGVVAEAFF

v_call: TRBV6-1
d_call: TRBD1
cdr3_aa: CASRDDRGPSYEQYF

v_call: TRBV29-1
d_call: TRBD1
cdr3_aa: CSVGSRTGGRSEAFF

v_call: TRBV5-6
d_call: -
cdr3_aa: CASSLGAGLGETQYF

v_call: TRBV28
d_call: -
cdr3_aa: CASSLVNTEAFF

v_call: TRBV5-1
d_call: TRBD1
cdr3_aa: CASSSTGVGYTF

v_call: TRBV20-1
d_call: -
cdr3_aa: CSPRGGNEQYF

v_call: TRBV7-9
d_call: -
cdr3_aa: CASSLGGYLGDEKLFF

v_call: TRBV27
d_call: -
cdr3_aa: CASSFSMTDNEQFF

v_call: TRBV9
d_call: -
cdr3_aa: CASSVGRYEAGELFF

v_call: TRBV29-1
d_call: -
cdr3_aa: CSVRDKIYEQYF

v_call: TRBV6-5
d_call: -
cdr3_aa: CASSYSNEQFF

v_call: TRBV7-2
d_call: -
cdr3_aa: CASSLLFTGANVLTF

v_call: TRBV2
d_call: -
cdr3_aa: CASSDATGTGSRYTF

v_call: TRBV30
d_call: -
cdr3_aa: CAWSSNFGVHYYEQYF

v_call: TRBV19
d_call: TRBD1
cdr3_aa: CASKTGVGMNTEAFF

v_call: TRBV7-7
d_call: TRBD2
cdr3_aa: CASSLKPSGSGEQFF

v_call: TRBV5-1
d_call: TRBD1
cdr3_aa: CASSLGGRTDTQYF

v_call: TRBV19
d_call: -
cdr3_aa: CASSIGRWGQNANTGELFF

v_call: TRBV20-1
d_call: -
cdr3_aa: CSARDPRGYTF

v_call: TRBV4-1
d_call: TRBD1
cdr3_aa: CASSPLFSSGQGFGNTIYF

v_call: TRBV6-1
d_call: -
cdr3_aa: CASQQSYEQYF

v_call: TRBV30
d_call: TRBD2
cdr3_aa: CAWSVTTSGSSETQYF

v_call: TRBV18
d_call: -
cdr3_aa: CASSNAAGNQPQHF

v_call: TRBV7-2
d_call: TRBD1
cdr3_aa: CASSFTGTGSHEQYF

v_call: TRBV5-6
d_call: -
cdr3_aa: CASSLAGWHETQYF